The clone carrying this T cell receptor (beta chain) was detected ten times or more. This specimen belongs to a study of CD8+CD57+ T cells in acquired aplastic anemia. Researchers used genomic DNA as the template to profile TCR beta VDJ and CDR3. TCRdb independently ran MiXCR on the reads; one entry per CDR3 protein. The sample contains 100,000 to 150,000 distinct CDR3 sequences, 48% of which appear only once. Germline CDR1 is SQVTM and CDR2 is ANQGSEA. The V end was cut by 6 bases, the J end by 5 bases, with 10 bases between. The CDR3 extends over 11 amino acids. This clonotype originated in a human donor in good health, serving as a control. V gene TRBV29-1 combines with J gene TRBJ2-5; TRBD2 is a possible D gene (6 bases). Specimen: sorted CD4+, CD8+, or CD8+CD57+ T cells (not recorded which) from PBMCs. This CDR3 is CSVPRGETQYF. The CDR3 nucleotides are TGCAGCGTCCCCCGGGGGGAGACCCAGTACTTC.